A selection of T cell receptor beta chains follows, all from one sample in a study of cytomegalovirus exposure and HLA in healthy donors. The repertoire was sequenced with immunoSEQ multiplex PCR; TCRdb's copy has only in-frame clones and lacks some. The sample has around 130,000 clones; roughly 82% are singletons. The sequenced sample was PBMCs. These receptors originate from a woman under 30 in good health and CMV-seropositive. CDR3s include the opening cysteine and the closing phenylalanine or tryptophan. The order of the fields is CDR3 length, V gene, D gene, clone size, J gene, CDR3 protein, CDR3 DNA. The D gene is left open where the match is weak. Not all rows give a size; the values are once, few, many and, for expanded clones, a class.

15	TRBV5-1	.	few	TRBJ2-1	CASSLDTGIGNEQFF	TGCGCCAGCAGCTTGGATACAGGGATTGGAAATGAGCAGTTCTTC
12	TRBV29-1	TRBD1	.	TRBJ2-7	CSVGPTGDEQYF	TGCAGCGTAGGCCCGACAGGGGACGAGCAGTACTTC
13	TRBV6-5	TRBD1	.	TRBJ2-1	CASSRPGTEEQFF	TGTGCCAGCAGTCGTCCCGGGACAGAAGAGCAGTTCTTC
15	TRBV5-5	.	.	TRBJ2-7	CASSLAGVSSYEQYF	TGTGCCAGCAGCTTGGCGGGTGTAAGCTCCTACGAGCAGTACTTC
16	TRBV19	TRBD1	.	TRBJ1-5	CASSIVRLGQEKPQHF	TGTGCCAGTAGTATAGTCCGACTGGGACAGGAGAAGCCCCAGCATTTT
15	TRBV10-1	.	once	TRBJ2-2	CASSDGGKNTGELFF	TGCGCCAGCAGTGACGGCGGCAAGAACACCGGGGAGCTGTTTTTT
18	TRBV28	TRBD1	.	TRBJ2-6	CASSLLGDSLSGANVLTF	TGTGCCAGCAGTTTATTAGGGGACAGTCTCTCTGGGGCCAACGTCCTGACTTTC
14	TRBV14	.	.	TRBJ1-6	CASSRRQPNSPLHF	TGTGCCAGCAGCCGTCGACAGCCTAATTCACCCCTCCACTTT
13	TRBV2	TRBD1	few	TRBJ1-6	CASLGTANSPLHF	TGTGCCAGCCTCGGGACAGCCAATTCACCCCTCCACTTT
16	TRBV2	TRBD2	.	TRBJ2-2	CASSKPGGGNTGELFF	TGTGCCAGCAGTAAACCTGGGGGGGGGAACACCGGGGAGCTGTTTTTT
16	TRBV2	TRBD2	.	TRBJ2-1	CASTPGLAGVNNEQFF	TGTGCCAGCACTCCGGGACTAGCGGGGGTGAACAATGAGCAGTTCTTC
13	TRBV6-5	.	once	TRBJ2-3	CASREDITDTQYF	TGTGCCAGCAGAGAGGACATCACAGATACGCAGTATTTT
16	TRBV7-9	TRBD1	.	TRBJ1-1	CASSLGRDRETTEAFF	TGTGCCAGCAGCTTAGGCCGGGACAGGGAGACCACTGAAGCTTTCTTT
14	TRBV7-9	.	once	TRBJ2-7	CSSSQTAGEREQYF	TGTTCCAGCAGCCAAACGGCCGGGGAACGGGAGCAGTACTTC
16	TRBV7-6	.	.	TRBJ1-3	CASSLARQGTGNTIYF	TGTGCCAGCAGCTTAGCTCGGCAGGGGACTGGAAACACCATATATTTT
14	TRBV7-9	.	.	TRBJ1-2	CSSSLARESYGYTF	TGTTCCAGCAGCTTAGCGCGGGAGTCCTATGGCTACACCTTC
11	TRBV6-5	.	.	TRBJ2-5	CASSELETQYF	TGTGCCAGCAGTGAACTTGAGACCCAGTACTTC
13	TRBV4-1	.	.	TRBJ2-5	CASSQMHKETQYF	TGCGCCAGCAGCCAAATGCACAAAGAGACCCAGTACTTC
12	TRBV28	TRBD1	.	TRBJ2-5	CASSWDSRPQYF	TGTGCCAGCAGTTGGGACAGCCGGCCCCAGTACTTC
13	TRBV29-1	.	.	TRBJ2-7	CSVFAGASYEQYF	TGCAGCGTTTTTGCGGGGGCCTCCTACGAGCAGTACTTC
14	TRBV19	.	.	TRBJ1-1	CASRPPGGDAEAFF	TGTGCCAGTAGGCCCCCGGGGGGGGACGCTGAAGCTTTCTTT
12	TRBV28	.	.	TRBJ1-5	CATLLVGGPQHF	TGTGCCACCCTTTTAGTGGGGGGGCCCCAGCATTTT
14	TRBV7-7	.	.	TRBJ2-2	CASSPGGPTGELFF	TGTGCCAGCAGCCCCGGCGGGCCAACCGGGGAGCTGTTTTTT
15	TRBV12-5	.	.	TRBJ2-5	CASGVSGGRGETQYF	TGTGCTAGTGGGGTCTCGGGGGGCCGGGGAGAGACCCAGTACTTC
15	TRBV7-7	.	.	TRBJ2-3	CASSPTGYGTDTQYF	TGTGCCAGCAGCCCCACAGGGTACGGCACAGATACGCAGTATTTT
15	TRBV18	.	.	TRBJ1-5	CASSPTRYSNQPQHF	TGTGCCAGCTCACCAACGAGATATAGCAATCAGCCCCAGCATTTT
14	TRBV7-9	TRBD1	.	TRBJ2-7	CSSSSWDRSDEQYF	TGTTCCAGCAGTTCTTGGGACAGGTCTGACGAGCAGTACTTC
15	TRBV6-5	.	.	TRBJ1-2	CASSYSVTGSYGYTF	TGTGCCAGCAGTTACTCGGTCACAGGTAGCTATGGCTACACCTTC
16	TRBV6-1	TRBD1	.	TRBJ2-1	CASSEEGQINYNEQFF	TGTGCCAGCAGTGAAGAGGGACAGATCAATTACAATGAGCAGTTCTTC
14	TRBV4-1	.	once	TRBJ1-2	CASSQVVGAHGYTF	TGCGCCAGCAGCCAAGTTGTAGGGGCTCATGGCTACACCTTC
12	TRBV5-6	.	once	TRBJ2-7	CASSLGGGEQYF	TGTGCCAGCAGCTTAGGCGGCGGGGAGCAGTACTTC
13	TRBV5-4	TRBD2	once	TRBJ2-7	CASSFGLVYEQYF	TGTGCCAGCAGCTTCGGACTAGTCTACGAGCAGTACTTC